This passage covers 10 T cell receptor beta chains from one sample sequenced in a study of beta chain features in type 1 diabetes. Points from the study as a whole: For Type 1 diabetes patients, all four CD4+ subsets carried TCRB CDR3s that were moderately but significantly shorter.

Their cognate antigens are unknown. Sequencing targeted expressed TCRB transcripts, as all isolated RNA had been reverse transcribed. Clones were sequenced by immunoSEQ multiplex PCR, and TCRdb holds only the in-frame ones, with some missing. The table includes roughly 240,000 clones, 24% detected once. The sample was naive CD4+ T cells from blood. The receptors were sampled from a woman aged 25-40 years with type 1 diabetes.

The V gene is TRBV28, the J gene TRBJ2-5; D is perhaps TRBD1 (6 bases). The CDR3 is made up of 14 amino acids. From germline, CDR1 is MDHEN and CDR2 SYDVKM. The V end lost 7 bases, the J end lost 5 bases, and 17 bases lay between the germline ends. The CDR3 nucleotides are TGTGCCAGCAACCCACAGGGAGTACAGGAGACCCAGTACTTC. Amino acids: CASNPQGVQETQYF.

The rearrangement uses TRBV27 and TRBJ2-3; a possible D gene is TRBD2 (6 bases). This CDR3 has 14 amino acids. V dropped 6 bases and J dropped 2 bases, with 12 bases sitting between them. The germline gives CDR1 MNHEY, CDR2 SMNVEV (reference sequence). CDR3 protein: CASRLGGATDTQYF. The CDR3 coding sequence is TGTGCCAGCAGATTAGGCGGGGCCACAGATACGCAGTATTTT.

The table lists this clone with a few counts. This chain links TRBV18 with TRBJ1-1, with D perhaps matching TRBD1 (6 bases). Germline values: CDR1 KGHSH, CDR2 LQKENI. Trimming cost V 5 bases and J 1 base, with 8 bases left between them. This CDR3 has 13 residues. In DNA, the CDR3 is TGTGCCAGCTCAGAGACAGGGAACACTGAAGCTTTCTTT. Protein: CASSETGNTEAFF. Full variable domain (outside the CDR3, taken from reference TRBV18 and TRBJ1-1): NAGVMQNPRHLVRRRGQEARLRCSPMKGHSHVYWYRQLPEEGLKFMVYLQKENIIDESGMPKERFSAEFPKEGPSILRIQQVVRGDSAAYFCASSETGNTEAFFGQGTRLTVV.

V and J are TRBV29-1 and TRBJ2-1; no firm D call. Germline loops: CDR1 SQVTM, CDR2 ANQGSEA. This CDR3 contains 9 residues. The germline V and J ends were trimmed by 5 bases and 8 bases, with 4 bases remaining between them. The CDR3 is CSVPDEQFF. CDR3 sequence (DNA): TGCAGCGTTCCGGATGAGCAGTTCTTC.

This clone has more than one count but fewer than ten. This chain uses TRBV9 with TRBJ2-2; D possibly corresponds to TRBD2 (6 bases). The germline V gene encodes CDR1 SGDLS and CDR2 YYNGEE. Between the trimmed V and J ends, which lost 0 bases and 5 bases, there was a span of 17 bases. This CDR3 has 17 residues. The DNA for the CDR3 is TGTGCCAGCAGCGTAGGGTCGACGCGGGCGGGGACCGGGGAGCTGTTTTTT. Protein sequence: CASSVGSTRAGTGELFF.

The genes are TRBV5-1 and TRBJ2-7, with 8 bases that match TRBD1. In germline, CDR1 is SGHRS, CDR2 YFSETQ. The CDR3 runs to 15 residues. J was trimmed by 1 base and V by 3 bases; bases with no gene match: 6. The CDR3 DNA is TGCGCCAGCAGCTCGGGACAGGTTCCATCCTACGAGCAGTACTTC. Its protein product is CASSSGQVPSYEQYF.

CDR3 residues: CASSPRTGTEAFF. The CDR3 DNA sequence: TGTGCCAGCAGCCCCAGGACAGGGACTGAAGCTTTCTTT. The chain has TRBV11-3 and TRBJ1-1; TRBD1 matches 8 bases. The V gene end was trimmed by 5 bases and the J gene end by 5 bases; junction bases not matched to a gene: 4. The CDR3 totals 13 residues. The V gene's germline CDR1 is SGHNT and CDR2 YENEEA.

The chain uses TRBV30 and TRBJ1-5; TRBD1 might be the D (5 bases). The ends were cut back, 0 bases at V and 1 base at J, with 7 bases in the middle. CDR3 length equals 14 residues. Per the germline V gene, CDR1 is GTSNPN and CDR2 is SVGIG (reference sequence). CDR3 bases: TGTGCCTGGAGTGTAGGGGTCAGCAATCAGCCCCAGCATTTT. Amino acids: CAWSVGVSNQPQHF.

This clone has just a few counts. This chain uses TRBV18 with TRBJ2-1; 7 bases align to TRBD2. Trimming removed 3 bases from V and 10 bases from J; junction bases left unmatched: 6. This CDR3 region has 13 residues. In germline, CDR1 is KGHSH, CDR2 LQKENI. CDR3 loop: CASSPGGGNEQFF. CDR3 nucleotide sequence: TGTGCCAGCTCACCCGGGGGAGGGAACGAGCAGTTCTTC.

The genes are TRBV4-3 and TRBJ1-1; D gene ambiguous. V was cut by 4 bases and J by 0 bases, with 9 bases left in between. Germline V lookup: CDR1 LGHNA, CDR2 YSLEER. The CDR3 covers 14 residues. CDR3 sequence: CASSLTRMNTEAFF. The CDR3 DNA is TGCGCCAGCAGCCTCACCAGGATGAACACTGAAGCTTTCTTT.